These 30 T cell receptor beta chains came from one sample sequenced in a study of blood T cell repertoires in COVID-19. Using immunoSEQ multiplex PCR, the repertoire was profiled, and TCRdb retains in-frame clones only, with some absent. The sample holds just over 50,000 clones; approximately 84% are singletons and the top ten take around 15%. Sequenced input: peripheral blood. Receptor source: a man aged 65 to 85 with acute or convalescent COVID-19.

This chain uses TRBV10-3 with TRBJ2-7, with a possible D match to TRBD2 (6 bases). Looked up from germline, CDR1 is ENHRY and CDR2 is SYGVKD. The CDR3 sequence is 14 residues long. Trimming stripped 3 bases from V and 3 bases from J, with 12 bases between. The DNA for the CDR3 is TGTGCCATCAGTGACCAGATGGGGGGCTACGAGCAGTACTTC. This codes for CAISDQMGGYEQYF.

The table lists this clone with a count of one. The chain has TRBV27 and TRBJ2-6; TRBD2 is a possible D gene (5 bases). With 3 bases removed from V and 2 bases from J, the gap between germline ends came to 14 bases. The CDR3 is 17 amino acids. Germline values: CDR1 MNHEY, CDR2 SMNVEV (reference sequence). CDR3 in amino acids: CASSFRTGSPGANVLTF. The CDR3, as DNA: TGTGCCAGCAGTTTCCGGACGGGGAGCCCTGGGGCCAACGTCCTGACTTTC.

The rearrangement uses TRBV19 and TRBJ2-1, with 7 bases fitting TRBD1. Trimming cost V 8 bases and J 1 base; bases outside gene matches: 8. The CDR3 spans 15 residues. Germline CDR1 LNHDA, CDR2 SQIVND (reference sequence). CDR3 sequence: CASSRGLISYNEQFF. CDR3 sequence (DNA): TGTGCCAGTTCTAGGGGGCTCATTTCCTACAATGAGCAGTTCTTC.

The rearrangement uses TRBV20-1 and TRBJ2-2; D gene uncertain. The CDR3 spans 13 residues. Germline V CDR1 and CDR2: DFQATT, SNEGSKA (reference sequence). V shed 6 bases and J shed 5 bases, with 13 bases lying between them. CDR3 protein: CSASGVLTGELFF. DNA of the CDR3: TGCAGTGCCAGTGGCGTTTTGACCGGGGAGCTGTTTTTT.

CDR3 nucleotides: TGTGCCAGCAGCCCCACGGGACAGGGGATTTATAATTCACCCCTCCACTTT. This sequence encodes CASSPTGQGIYNSPLHF. This sequence joins TRBV14 and TRBJ1-6; TRBD1 matches at 10 bases. The CDR3 consists of 17 residues. The V segment lost 4 bases and the J segment 4 bases; nucleotides outside the gene matches: 7. Germline V lookup: CDR1 SGHDN, CDR2 FVKESK.

The V and J genes are TRBV6-4 and TRBJ2-1; D not resolved. This CDR3 is built from 13 residues. Germline values: CDR1 MRHNA, CDR2 SNTAGT. Trimming shortened V by 4 bases and J by 2 bases, and 6 bases separated the two germline ends. The CDR3 is CASSVQAYNEQFF. Here the CDR3 DNA reads TGTGCCAGCAGTGTCCAGGCCTACAATGAGCAGTTCTTC.

This sequence joins TRBV5-5 and TRBJ1-1; 7 bases align to TRBD1. The V gene's germline CDR1 is SGHKS and CDR2 YYEKEE (reference sequence). V shed 4 bases and J 2 bases; nucleotides not matched to a gene: 2. This CDR3 has 13 amino acids. As DNA, the CDR3 is TGTGCCAGCAGCCGACAGGGTAACACTGAAGCTTTCTTT. Encoded protein: CASSRQGNTEAFF.

The chain recombines TRBV6-2 or TRBV6-3 with TRBJ2-6; no definite D call. This CDR3 has 15 amino acids. Germline V CDR1 and CDR2: MNHEY, SVGEGT. With 5 bases removed from V and 0 bases from J, the gap between germline ends came to 8 bases. CDR3 sequence (DNA): TGTGCCAGCAGTCCAAGCGACTCTGGGGCCAACGTCCTGACTTTC. It translates to CASSPSDSGANVLTF.

The CDR3 is CASSLSASGYNEQFF. The CDR3 bases are TGTGCCAGCAGCTTAAGCGCTAGCGGGTACAATGAGCAGTTCTTC. The chain uses TRBV11-2 and TRBJ2-1, with TRBD2 identical over 8 bases. From germline, CDR1 is SGHAT and CDR2 FQNNGV. This CDR3 has 15 amino acids. V gave up 2 bases and J gave up 4 bases; unmatched junction bases: 4.

The chain links TRBV18 to TRBJ1-1; maybe TRBD1 (6 bases). The germline V gene has CDR1 KGHSH and CDR2 LQKENI. Trimming removed 3 bases at V and 1 base at J, with 9 bases between. This CDR3 contains 14 residues. The CDR3, as DNA: TGTGCCAGCTCACCGTCACAGGGGAACACTGAAGCTTTCTTT. This translates into CASSPSQGNTEAFF.

V usage is TRBV2 and J usage is TRBJ2-1, with 11 bases identical to TRBD2. The CDR3 loop spans 16 amino acids. Germline trimming cut 4 bases from V and 6 bases from J; bases unmatched to any gene: 8. Germline values: CDR1 SNHLY, CDR2 FYNNEI. The CDR3 DNA follows: TGTGCCAGCAGTGTAGCGGGAGGGTCTGGGGGCAATGAGCAGTTCTTC. Encoded protein: CASSVAGGSGGNEQFF. The whole variable domain, filled in from reference TRBV2 and TRBJ2-1, reads EPEVTQTPSHQVTQMGQEVILRCVPISNHLYFYWYRQILGQKVEFLVSFYNNEISEKSEIFDDQFSVERPDGSNFTLKIRSTKLEDSAMYFCASSVAGGSGGNEQFFGPGTRLTVL.

The rearrangement links TRBV4-1 to TRBJ1-5, with D possibly being TRBD1 (6 bases). The V end was cut by 5 bases, the J end by 2 bases, with 13 bases between. The germline V gene has CDR1 MGHRA and CDR2 YSYEKL. This CDR3 comprises 15 residues. The CDR3 here is CASSTTGFGNQPQHF. In DNA, the CDR3 is TGCGCCAGCAGCACAACAGGGTTCGGCAATCAGCCCCAGCATTTT.

This clone was found once. The chain links TRBV9 to TRBJ2-2; 8 nucleotides align to TRBD1. CDR1 SGDLS and CDR2 YYNGEE come from the germline V gene. The V gene end was trimmed by 4 bases and the J gene end by 3 bases; junction bases not matched to a gene: 5. This CDR3 region has 15 residues. CDR3 bases: TGTGCCAGCAGCATACAGGACAGGGACACCGGGGAGCTGTTTTTT. It yields the protein CASSIQDRDTGELFF.

J is TRBJ1-2 and V is TRBV7-2, with D possibly matching TRBD1 (6 bases). V shed 6 bases and J shed 1 base, with 12 bases lying between them. CDR1 is SGHTA and CDR2 is FQGNSA in the germline V gene. The CDR3 is 14 residues long. CDR3 in DNA: TGTGCCAGCAGAGGGGGAGGGGGTAACTATGGCTACACCTTC. Its protein product is CASRGGGGNYGYTF.

CDR3 coding DNA: TGTGCCAGCAGTTACGGACAGTCTGTTGGGTTGTCCTATAATTCACCCCTCCACTTT. It yields the protein CASSYGQSVGLSYNSPLHF. V usage is TRBV6-2 or TRBV6-3 and J usage is TRBJ1-6; weak D call: TRBD1 (6 bases). Trimming took 2 bases from V and 1 from J, leaving 18 bases between them. The CDR3 has 19 residues. Germline V gene data show CDR1 as MNHEY and CDR2 as SVGEGT.

This chain connects TRBV18 to TRBJ2-5, with 7 bases identical to TRBD2. Germline V gives CDR1 KGHSH, CDR2 LQKENI. This CDR3 has 16 residues. The V and J ends lost 6 bases and 2 bases, in that order; junction bases with no gene match: 12. The CDR3 sequence is CASSVLGGVLQETQYF. Written as DNA, the CDR3 is TGTGCCAGCTCCGTGCTGGGGGGGGTGCTACAAGAGACCCAGTACTTC. Filled out from reference TRBV18 and TRBJ2-5, the complete variable domain reads NAGVMQNPRHLVRRRGQEARLRCSPMKGHSHVYWYRQLPEEGLKFMVYLQKENIIDESGMPKERFSAEFPKEGPSILRIQQVVRGDSAAYFCASSVLGGVLQETQYFGPGTRLLVL.

The rearrangement joins TRBV7-8 to TRBJ1-1, with 10 nucleotides matching TRBD1. The V gene's germline CDR1 is SGHVS and CDR2 FQNEAQ. Trimming took 1 base from V and 7 from J; bases not matched to a gene: 6. The CDR3 length is 15 residues. The DNA for the CDR3 is TGTGCCAGCAGCTTAGGGTCGGGACAGGGGATTGAAGCTTTCTTT. This encodes CASSLGSGQGIEAFF.

The chain links TRBV7-8 to TRBJ2-2, with D perhaps TRBD2 (6 bases). The V gene lost 2 bases and the J gene lost 3 bases, with 7 bases spanning the gap. Germline CDR1 and CDR2: SGHVS and FQNEAQ. This CDR3 is built from 14 residues. The CDR3 nucleotides read TGTGCCAGCAGCTTAACGGGGGACACCGGGGAGCTGTTTTTT. It codes for CASSLTGDTGELFF.

This chain links TRBV15 with TRBJ1-2; 10 bases match TRBD1. This CDR3 is 14 amino acids long. The ends lost 4 bases at V and 7 bases at J; junction bases unmatched: 6. Germline loops: CDR1 LNHNV, CDR2 YYDKDF (reference sequence). CDR3 amino acids: CATSITDRGLGYTF. CDR3 bases: TGTGCCACCAGCATTACCGACAGGGGGCTTGGCTACACCTTC.

There are a few counts of this clone. The gene calls are TRBV4-2 and TRBJ2-3, with 7 bases identical to TRBD2. The CDR3 consists of 15 residues. V was pared by 3 bases and J by 0 bases, with 3 bases of the junction left unmatched. Germline V gives CDR1 LGHNA, CDR2 YNFKEQ. This CDR3 reads CASSQLAVSTDTQYF. The CDR3 region has the DNA TGTGCCAGCAGCCAGCTAGCGGTTAGCACAGATACGCAGTATTTT.

The chain carries TRBV7-3 and TRBJ1-1; no clear D gene. Per the germline V gene, CDR1 is SGHTA and CDR2 is FQGTGA. This CDR3 region has 13 residues. V lost 1 base and J lost 4, with 7 bases in between. The CDR3 reads CASSLIISTEAFF. In DNA form, the CDR3 reads TGTGCCAGCAGCTTAATAATTTCCACTGAAGCTTTCTTT.

The chain is built from TRBV3-1 (or the pseudogene TRBV3-2) and TRBJ1-6; the D is unclear. Trimming removed 0 bases at V and 11 bases at J, with 8 bases between. CDR3 length: 13 amino acids. Germline CDR1 and CDR2: LGHDT and YNNKEL (reference sequence). This CDR3 reads CASSQDGEAPLHF. The CDR3 DNA reads as TGTGCCAGCAGCCAAGATGGGGAGGCACCCCTCCACTTT.

The chain joins TRBV5-6 to TRBJ1-1; D remains unclear. The ends were cut back, 2 bases at V and 0 bases at J, with 8 bases in the middle. The germline CDR1 and CDR2 sequences are SGHDT and YYEEEE. The CDR3 is 14 amino acids. CDR3 in DNA: TGTGCCAGCAGCTTCATGAACATGAACACTGAAGCTTTCTTT. Protein sequence: CASSFMNMNTEAFF.

This chain joins TRBV19 and TRBJ2-1; TRBD1 aligns across 8 bases. V shed 7 bases and J 4 bases; nucleotides not matched to a gene: 9. The V gene's germline CDR1 is LNHDA and CDR2 SQIVND (reference sequence). The CDR3 loop spans 15 amino acids. In DNA, the CDR3 is TGTGCCAGTAAAATGCCGGGACAGGCATACAATGAGCAGTTCTTC. It encodes CASKMPGQAYNEQFF. The complete variable domain, with remaining parts taken from reference TRBV19 and TRBJ2-1, reads DGGITQSPKYLFRKEGQNVTLSCEQNLNHDAMYWYRQDPGQGLRLIYYSQIVNDFQKGDIAEGYSVSREKKESFPLTVTSAQKNPTAFYLCASKMPGQAYNEQFFGPGTRLTVL.

V gene TRBV6-5 combines with J gene TRBJ2-7, with D unresolved. Per germline, CDR1 MNHEY and CDR2 SVGAGI. Trimming stripped 9 bases from V and 0 bases from J, with 9 bases between. This CDR3 is 12 amino acids long. The DNA of the CDR3 is TGTGCCAGTCGCCTAGACTCCTACGAGCAGTACTTC. Encoded protein: CASRLDSYEQYF.

This clone was detected a few times. The rearrangement uses TRBV6-1 and TRBJ2-1; possible D gene TRBD1, 5 bases. The CDR3 consists of 17 residues. The ends were cut back, 4 bases at V and 4 bases at J, with 20 bases in the middle. The germline V gene has CDR1 MNHNS and CDR2 SASEGT. CDR3 DNA: TGTGCCAGCAGTGGAACCACTCCAGGGCAGTCTTACAATGAGCAGTTCTTC. It codes for CASSGTTPGQSYNEQFF.

The CDR3 reads CASSQRQGPYEQYV. The CDR3 region has the DNA TGTGCCAGCAGCCAAAGACAGGGTCCCTACGAGCAGTACGTC. The V call is TRBV7-8, the J call TRBJ2-7, with 7 nucleotides matching TRBD1. The trim removed 5 bases at V and 2 bases at J, leaving 6 bases unmatched. The CDR3 loop spans 14 amino acids. CDR1 is SGHVS and CDR2 is FQNEAQ in the germline V gene.

The chain links TRBV5-1 to TRBJ2-1, with 9 positions matching TRBD2. The CDR3 loop spans 18 amino acids. V trimming: 0 bases; J trimming: 4 bases; junction bases outside the gene matches: 11. Germline lookup yields CDR1 SGHRS and CDR2 YFSETQ. CDR3 loop: CASSLAVSGRRIYNEQFF. CDR3 nucleotides: TGCGCCAGCAGCTTGGCCGTGAGCGGGAGGCGAATTTACAATGAGCAGTTCTTC. Filled out from reference TRBV5-1 and TRBJ2-1, the complete variable domain reads KAGVTQTPRYLIKTRGQQVTLSCSPISGHRSVSWYQQTPGQGLQFLFEYFSETQRNKGNFPGRFSGRQFSNSRSEMNVSTLELGDSALYLCASSLAVSGRRIYNEQFFGPGTRLTVL.

This sequence joins TRBV4-1 and TRBJ2-7; 7 positions agree with TRBD1. The V gene's germline CDR1 is MGHRA and CDR2 YSYEKL. The CDR3 length is 15 residues. J gave up 5 bases and V 1 base, and 8 bases lay outside the gene matches. The CDR3 DNA is TGCGCCAGCAGCCAAGCAACAGGGGTAGGCAACGAGCAGTACTTC. This sequence encodes CASSQATGVGNEQYF.

The chain uses TRBV19 and TRBJ1-2; tentative D call: TRBD1 (5 bases). The V gene's germline CDR1 is LNHDA and CDR2 SQIVND (reference sequence). Trimming cost V 8 bases and J 5 bases, with 12 bases left between them. This CDR3 has 12 residues. In DNA, the CDR3 is TGTGCCAGTGCCTACGGGGGTTATGGCTACACCTTC. This translates into CASAYGGYGYTF.